This is a list of T cell receptor beta chains from one sample in a study of T cell changes during pregnancy in multiple sclerosis. Assay: immunoSEQ multiplex PCR; the TCRdb copy retains only in-frame clones and omits some. The table has tens of thousands of clones, 90% seen once. The source was peripheral blood, collected in the third trimester of pregnancy. These receptors all stem from a female donor with multiple sclerosis, enrolled in a pregnancy study. Both conserved end residues are part of each CDR3. Fields, in order: D gene, V gene, clone size, J gene, CDR3 DNA, CDR3 protein. D genes are given only for firm matches. The size of a clone is reported for some rows only, either as once, few or many, or as a class for expanded clones.

>TRBD1|TRBV27|.|TRBJ1-6
TGTGCCAGCAGGTACGGGACAGGAATTTCACCCCTCCACTTT
CASRYGTGISPLHF
>TRBD2|TRBV5-6|.|TRBJ2-3
TGTGCCAGCAGCTACCTGACTAGCGGCTACACAGATACGCAGTATTTT
CASSYLTSGYTDTQYF
>.|TRBV30|.|TRBJ2-3
TGTGCCTGGAGTTCGGACGGCGGGCGCACAGATACGCAGTATTTT
CAWSSDGGRTDTQYF
>TRBD1|TRBV4-1|.|TRBJ2-7
TGCGCCAGCAGCCAACTACCGGGACAGGGATACGAGCAGTACTTC
CASSQLPGQGYEQYF
>TRBD1|TRBV7-3|.|TRBJ2-2
TGTGCCAGCAGCTCGGGACAGGGAACCGGGGAGCTGTTTTTT
CASSSGQGTGELFF
>.|TRBV27|.|TRBJ1-2
TGTGCCAGCAGTTCGCCGGGGGAGGGGAAGGACTATGGCTACACCTTC
CASSSPGEGKDYGYTF
>.|TRBV29-1|.|TRBJ1-1
TGCAGAGTGATAACAGGGCCGAACACTGAAGCTTTCTTT
CRVITGPNTEAFF
>.|TRBV27|.|TRBJ2-7
TGTGCCAGCAGTTTACGTAGCGCACCCTTTTACGAGCAGTACTTC
CASSLRSAPFYEQYF
>.|TRBV2|.|TRBJ1-5
TGTGCCAGCAGTACCAACAGGAAGGATCAGCCCCAGCATTTT
CASSTNRKDQPQHF
>TRBD2|TRBV11-2|.|TRBJ2-3
TGTGCCAGCAGCCACCGGACTAGCGGGAGAGCAGATACGCAGTATTTT
CASSHRTSGRADTQYF
>.|TRBV5-6|.|TRBJ1-1
TGTGCCAGCAGCCCTGGGGGGGGTCTTAGGGTGAACACTGAAGCTTTCTTT
CASSPGGGLRVNTEAFF
>TRBD1|TRBV4-3|.|TRBJ2-7
TGCGCCAGCAGCAGGGCTGGGACAGAGAACTACGAGCAGTACTTC
CASSRAGTENYEQYF
>.|TRBV6-6|.|TRBJ1-2
TGTGCCAGCAGTTACTCCGGGGATGGCTACACCTTC
CASSYSGDGYTF
>.|TRBV30|.|TRBJ2-7
TGTGCTCTCGGGACTCCGGTGAAGCAGTACTTC
CALGTPVKQYF
>.|TRBV19|.|TRBJ2-5
TGTGCCAGTAGTGCGTGGGACAAAGAGACCCAGTACTTC
CASSAWDKETQYF
>.|TRBV2|.|TRBJ1-5
TGTGCCAGCAGTGATAGTCAGCCCCAGCATTTT
CASSDSQPQHF
>.|TRBV19|.|TRBJ1-1
TGTGCCAGTAGTATGACCTCCTCCTGGTCGCGGGAAGCTTTCTTT
CASSMTSSWSREAFF
>TRBD1|TRBV12-5|.|TRBJ1-6
TGTGCTAGTGGTTTGGTACTTCAGACAGGGTCCAGTTCACCCCTCCACTTT
CASGLVLQTGSSSPLHF
>TRBD1|TRBV29-1|.|TRBJ2-7
TGCAGCGTCGGACAGGGCAACTACGAGCAGTACTTC
CSVGQGNYEQYF
>.|TRBV9|.|TRBJ1-1
TGTGCCAGCAGCGTAGGGGTGGGCAACCAACAAACGGCTTTCTTT
CASSVGVGNQQTAFF
>TRBD1|TRBV18|.|TRBJ1-1
TGTGCCAGCTCACCACCCGGGACAGGGGGCTTGGGCACTGAAGCTTTCTTT
CASSPPGTGGLGTEAFF
>TRBD1|TRBV18|.|TRBJ2-5
TGTGCCAGCTCACCGGACAGGGAAGAGACCCAGTACTTC
CASSPDREETQYF
>TRBD2|TRBV5-1|.|TRBJ2-5
TGCGCCAGCAGCTACGGGGGGGAGTCGATGGAGACCCAGTACTTC
CASSYGGESMETQYF
>.|TRBV6-5|.|TRBJ1-1
TGTGCCAGCAGTTACGTGGCAGGGTCGGGCACTGAAGCTTTCTTT
CASSYVAGSGTEAFF
>TRBD1|TRBV19|.|TRBJ2-1
TGTGCCAGTAGTTGGACAGGGGGACTAAATGAGCAGTTCTTC
CASSWTGGLNEQFF
>.|TRBV2|.|TRBJ2-7
TGTGCCAGCAGTGACGTGCGGGTAGAGCAGTACTTC
CASSDVRVEQYF
>TRBD1|TRBV7-2|.|TRBJ2-7
TGTGCCAGCAGCTGGGGGACAGGGGGCTACGAGCAGTACTTC
CASSWGTGGYEQYF
>.|TRBV9|.|TRBJ1-6
TGTGCCAGCAGCGACTCCGCAGGGTATAATTCACCCCTCCACTTT
CASSDSAGYNSPLHF
>TRBD1|TRBV2|.|TRBJ2-7
TGTGCCGGACTCGTCAGGGGGCTGAACGAGCAGTACTTC
CAGLVRGLNEQYF
>.|TRBV7-9|.|TRBJ2-5
TGTGCCAGCAGCTTTCCCATAGCGAGACAGGACCAAGAGACCCAGTACTTC
CASSFPIARQDQETQYF
>.|TRBV4-3|.|TRBJ1-2
TGCGCCAGCAGCGATCTCAAGAGTAACTATGGCTACACCTTC
CASSDLKSNYGYTF
>.|TRBV6-1|.|TRBJ2-1
TGTGCCAGCAGTGTACGACAGGCGGCTCGCAATGAGCAGTTCTTC
CASSVRQAARNEQFF
>TRBD2|TRBV7-3|.|TRBJ2-1
TGTGCCAGCAGTCTGGGACTAGCGGGGGACCCAAAGGGTGAGCAGTTCTTC
CASSLGLAGDPKGEQFF
>.|TRBV18|.|TRBJ1-1
TGTGCCAGCTCACCACCCCAGACCGGGGGGAACACTGAAGCTTTCTTT
CASSPPQTGGNTEAFF
>TRBD1|TRBV19|.|TRBJ1-2
TGTGCCAGTAGTATGTCACAGGGGAAATGGGGCTACACCTTC
CASSMSQGKWGYTF
>.|TRBV10-1|.|TRBJ2-2
TGCGCCAGCAGTCTAGGAGGGACGGCCACCGGGGAGCTGTTTTTT
CASSLGGTATGELFF
>.|TRBV19|.|TRBJ1-1
TGTGCCAGTAGTATCCAGGGGCGATCCTCTGAAGCTTTCTTT
CASSIQGRSSEAFF
>TRBD2|TRBV9|.|TRBJ2-3
TGTGCCAGCACAGAAACTAGCGGGAAAACAGATACGCAGTATTTT
CASTETSGKTDTQYF
>.|TRBV19|.|TRBJ1-6
TGTGCCAGTAGTATAGGAGGTGCTAATTCACCCCTCCACTTT
CASSIGGANSPLHF
>.|TRBV4-3|.|TRBJ2-7
TGCGCCCTCGGGACTTCCAGCTCCTACGAGCAGTACTTC
CALGTSSSYEQYF
>.|TRBV7-9|once|TRBJ2-3
TGTGCCAGCTCCGGGACAACGACCACAGATACGCAGTATTTT
CASSGTTTTDTQYF
>TRBD1|TRBV9|.|TRBJ1-2
TGTGCCAGCAGCGAGGACAGGGGTGGCTACACCTTC
CASSEDRGGYTF
>TRBD1|TRBV30|.|TRBJ1-2
TGTGCCTGGAGTGTAATCCAGGGGGCTGATGGCTACACCTTC
CAWSVIQGADGYTF
>TRBD2|TRBV5-1|.|TRBJ2-5
TGCGCCAGCAGCAGCGGGGGAAAACAAGAGACCCAGTACTTC
CASSSGGKQETQYF
>.|TRBV10-3|.|TRBJ2-1
TGTGCCATCAGGAGAGATAAGGGGCAGCAGTTCTTC
CAIRRDKGQQFF
>.|TRBV4-3|.|TRBJ1-5
TGCGCCAGCAGCCAAGATCTTTGGCATTTCAATCAGCCCCAGCATTTT
CASSQDLWHFNQPQHF
>.|TRBV7-9|once|TRBJ1-4
TGTGCCAGCAGCACTAGCAGCTGGGCAACTAATGAAAAACTGTTTTTT
CASSTSSWATNEKLFF
>.|TRBV5-6|.|TRBJ2-7
TGTGCCAGCAGCTTGAAGGGGGACCCATTCTACGAGCAGTACTTC
CASSLKGDPFYEQYF
>TRBD2|TRBV28|.|TRBJ2-3
TGTGCCAATTACCCCGCCCTAGCGGGAGGCCCCCCCCTACCCACAGATACGCAGTATTTT
CANYPALAGGPPLPTDTQYF
>.|TRBV5-4|.|TRBJ2-3
TGTGCCAGCAGCTTCCCCTCCGGGGGGCCAGATACGCAGTATTTT
CASSFPSGGPDTQYF
>.|TRBV9|.|TRBJ2-3
TGTGCCAGCAGCGTAGAGCCCACAGATACGCAGTATTTT
CASSVEPTDTQYF
>TRBD1|TRBV30|.|TRBJ1-2
TGTGCCTGGGACAGGGACTATGGCTACACCTTC
CAWDRDYGYTF
>TRBD1|TRBV28|.|TRBJ1-2
TGTGCCAGCAGTTTGGAGACAGGGAACGGCTACACCTTC
CASSLETGNGYTF
>TRBD1|TRBV5-4|.|TRBJ2-7
TGTGCCAGCAGCTTGGCCGGGACAGGCTACGAGCAGTACTTC
CASSLAGTGYEQYF
>.|TRBV27|once|TRBJ2-2
TGTGCCAGCAGTTTTCGCGGGAACACCGGGGAGCTGTTTTTT
CASSFRGNTGELFF
>TRBD2|TRBV7-2|.|TRBJ2-7
TGTGCCAGCAGCCCTCCAAGGACTAGCGGGTTTTACTACGAGCAGTACTTC
CASSPPRTSGFYYEQYF
>TRBD1|TRBV9|.|TRBJ1-2
TGTGCCAGCACGACAGGGTCTATCTATGGCTACACCTTC
CASTTGSIYGYTF
>TRBD2|TRBV30|.|TRBJ2-3
TGTGCCTGGAGTGTGATTAGCGGGGGGGCGGCAGATACGCAGTATTTT
CAWSVISGGAADTQYF
>TRBD1|TRBV7-2|.|TRBJ1-2
TGTGCCAGCAGCCAGGGGGGGACAGGGGTAAATAGCTATGGCTACACCTTC
CASSQGGTGVNSYGYTF